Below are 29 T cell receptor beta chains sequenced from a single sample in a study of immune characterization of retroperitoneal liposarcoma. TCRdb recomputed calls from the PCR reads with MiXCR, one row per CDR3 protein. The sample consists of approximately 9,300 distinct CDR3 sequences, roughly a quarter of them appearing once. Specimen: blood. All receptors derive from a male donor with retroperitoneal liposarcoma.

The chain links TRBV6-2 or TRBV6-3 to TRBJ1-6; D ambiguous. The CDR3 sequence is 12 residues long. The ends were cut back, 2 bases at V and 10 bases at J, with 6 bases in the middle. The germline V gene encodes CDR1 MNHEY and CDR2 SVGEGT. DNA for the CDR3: TGTGCCAGCAGTTACGAGCGGTCACCCCTCCACTTT. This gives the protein CASSYERSPLHF.

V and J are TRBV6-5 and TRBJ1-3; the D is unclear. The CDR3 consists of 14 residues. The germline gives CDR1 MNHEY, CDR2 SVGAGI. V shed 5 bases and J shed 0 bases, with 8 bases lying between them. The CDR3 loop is CASSAAGSGNTIYF. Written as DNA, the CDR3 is TGTGCCAGCAGTGCTGCTGGCTCTGGAAACACCATATATTTT.

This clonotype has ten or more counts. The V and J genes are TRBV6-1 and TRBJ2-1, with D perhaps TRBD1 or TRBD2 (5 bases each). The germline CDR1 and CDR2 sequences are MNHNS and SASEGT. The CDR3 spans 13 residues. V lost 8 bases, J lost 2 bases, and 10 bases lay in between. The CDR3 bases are TGTGCCAGCGGGGGTGCGCCCTACAATGAGCAGTTCTTC. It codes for CASGGAPYNEQFF.

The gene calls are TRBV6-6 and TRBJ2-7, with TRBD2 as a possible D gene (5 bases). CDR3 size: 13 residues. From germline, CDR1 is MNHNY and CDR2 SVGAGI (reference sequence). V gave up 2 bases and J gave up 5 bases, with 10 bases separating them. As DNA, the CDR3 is TGTGCCAGCAGTTACCAAGCGGAGGACGAGCAGTACTTC. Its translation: CASSYQAEDEQYF.

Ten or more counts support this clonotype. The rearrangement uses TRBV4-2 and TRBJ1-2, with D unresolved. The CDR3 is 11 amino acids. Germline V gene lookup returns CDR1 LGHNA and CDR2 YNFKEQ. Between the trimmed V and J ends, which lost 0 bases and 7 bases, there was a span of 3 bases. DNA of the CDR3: TGTGCCAGCAGCCAAGAAGGTGGCTACACCTTC. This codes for CASSQEGGYTF.

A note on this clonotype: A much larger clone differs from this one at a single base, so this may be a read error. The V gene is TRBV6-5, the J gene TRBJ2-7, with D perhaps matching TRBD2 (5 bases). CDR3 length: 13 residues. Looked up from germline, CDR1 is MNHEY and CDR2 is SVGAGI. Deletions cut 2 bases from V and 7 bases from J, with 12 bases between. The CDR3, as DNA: TGTGCCAGCAGTTACCGAGGGAAGGATGAGCAGTACTTC. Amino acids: CASSYRGKDEQYF.

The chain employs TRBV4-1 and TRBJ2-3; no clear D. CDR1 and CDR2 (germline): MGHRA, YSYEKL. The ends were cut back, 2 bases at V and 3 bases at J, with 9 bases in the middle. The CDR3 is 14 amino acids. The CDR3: CASSQRAGTDTQYF. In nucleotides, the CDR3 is TGCGCCAGCAGCCAACGGGCTGGAACAGATACGCAGTATTTT.

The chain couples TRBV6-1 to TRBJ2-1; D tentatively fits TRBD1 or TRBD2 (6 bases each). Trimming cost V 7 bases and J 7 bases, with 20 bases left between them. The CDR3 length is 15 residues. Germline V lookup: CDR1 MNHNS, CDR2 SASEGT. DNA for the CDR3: TGTGCCAGCATTAACCAGGGGCTAGCGACGAATGAGCAGTTCTTC. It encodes CASINQGLATNEQFF.

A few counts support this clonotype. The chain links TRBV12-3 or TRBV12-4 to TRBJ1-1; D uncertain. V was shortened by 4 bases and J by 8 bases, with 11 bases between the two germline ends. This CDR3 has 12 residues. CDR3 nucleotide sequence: TGTGCCAGCAGTTCCAGGTACCCCGAAGCTTTCTTT. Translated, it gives CASSSRYPEAFF.

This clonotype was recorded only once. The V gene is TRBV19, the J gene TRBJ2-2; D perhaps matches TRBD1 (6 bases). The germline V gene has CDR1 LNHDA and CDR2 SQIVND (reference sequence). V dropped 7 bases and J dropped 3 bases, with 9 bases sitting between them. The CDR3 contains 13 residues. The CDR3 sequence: CASNKGDTGELFF. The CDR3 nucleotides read TGTGCCAGTAACAAGGGGGACACCGGGGAGCTGTTTTTT.

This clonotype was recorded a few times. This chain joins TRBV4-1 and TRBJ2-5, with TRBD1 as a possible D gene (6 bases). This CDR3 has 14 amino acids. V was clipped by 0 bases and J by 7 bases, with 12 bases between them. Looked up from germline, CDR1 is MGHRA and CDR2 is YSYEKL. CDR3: CASSQEGAGGTQYF. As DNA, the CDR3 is TGCGCCAGCAGCCAAGAGGGGGCTGGCGGGACCCAGTACTTC.

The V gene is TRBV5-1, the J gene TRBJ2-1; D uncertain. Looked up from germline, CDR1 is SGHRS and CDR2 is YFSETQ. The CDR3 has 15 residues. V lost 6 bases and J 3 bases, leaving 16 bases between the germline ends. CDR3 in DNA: TGCGCCAGCATGATCGCCGGGCAAATCTACAATGAGCAGTTCTTC. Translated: CASMIAGQIYNEQFF.

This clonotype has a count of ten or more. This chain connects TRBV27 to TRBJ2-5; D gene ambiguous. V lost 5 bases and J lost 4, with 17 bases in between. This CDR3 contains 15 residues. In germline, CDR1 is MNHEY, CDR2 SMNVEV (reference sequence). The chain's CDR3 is CASSQRARSPETQYF. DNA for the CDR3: TGTGCCAGCAGTCAACGGGCAAGGTCCCCAGAGACCCAGTACTTC.

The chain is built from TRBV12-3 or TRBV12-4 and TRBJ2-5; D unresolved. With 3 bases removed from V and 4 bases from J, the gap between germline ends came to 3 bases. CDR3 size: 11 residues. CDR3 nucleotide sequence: TGTGCCAGCAGTTTGACAGAGACCCAGTACTTC. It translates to CASSLTETQYF.

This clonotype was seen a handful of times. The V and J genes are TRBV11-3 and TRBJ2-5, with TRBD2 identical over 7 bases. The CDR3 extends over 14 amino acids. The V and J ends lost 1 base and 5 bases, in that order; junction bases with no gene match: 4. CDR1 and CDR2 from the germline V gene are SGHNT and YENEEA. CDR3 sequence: CASSLGGGWETQYF. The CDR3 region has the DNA TGTGCCAGCAGCTTAGGGGGGGGATGGGAGACCCAGTACTTC.

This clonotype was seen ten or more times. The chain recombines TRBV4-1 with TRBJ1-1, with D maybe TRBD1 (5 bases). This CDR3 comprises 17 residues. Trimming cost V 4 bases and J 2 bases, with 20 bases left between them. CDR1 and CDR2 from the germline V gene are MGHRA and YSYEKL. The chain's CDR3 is CASSLRSPDILNTEAFF. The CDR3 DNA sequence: TGCGCCAGCAGCCTACGATCCCCGGACATACTCAACACTGAAGCTTTCTTT.

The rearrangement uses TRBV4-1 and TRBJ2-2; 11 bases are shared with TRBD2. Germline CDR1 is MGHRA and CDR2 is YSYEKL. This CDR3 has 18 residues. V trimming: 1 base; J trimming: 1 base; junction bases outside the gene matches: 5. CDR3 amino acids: CASSQGLSGGGNTGELFF. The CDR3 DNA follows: TGCGCCAGCAGCCAAGGTCTTAGCGGGGGGGGGAACACCGGGGAGCTGTTTTTT.

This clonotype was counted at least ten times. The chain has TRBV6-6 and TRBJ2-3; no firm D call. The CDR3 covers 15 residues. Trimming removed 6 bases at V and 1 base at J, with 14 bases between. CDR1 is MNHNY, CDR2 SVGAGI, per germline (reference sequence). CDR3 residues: CASSPYTKGTDTQYF. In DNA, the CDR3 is TGTGCCAGCAGCCCATATACCAAGGGCACAGATACGCAGTATTTT.

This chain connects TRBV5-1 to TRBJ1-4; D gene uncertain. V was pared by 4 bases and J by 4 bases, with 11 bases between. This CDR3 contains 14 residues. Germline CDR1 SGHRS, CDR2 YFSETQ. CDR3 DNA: TGCGCCAGCAGCCTGGACGGTTATAATGAAAAACTGTTTTTT. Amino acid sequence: CASSLDGYNEKLFF.

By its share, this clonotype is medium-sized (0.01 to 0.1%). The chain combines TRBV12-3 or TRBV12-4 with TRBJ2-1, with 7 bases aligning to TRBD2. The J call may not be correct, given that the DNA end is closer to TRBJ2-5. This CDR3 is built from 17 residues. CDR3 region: CASSLRWGGVLYETQYF. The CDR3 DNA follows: TGTGCCAGCAGTTTAAGGTGGGGGGGGGTTTTATACGAGACCCAGTACTTC.

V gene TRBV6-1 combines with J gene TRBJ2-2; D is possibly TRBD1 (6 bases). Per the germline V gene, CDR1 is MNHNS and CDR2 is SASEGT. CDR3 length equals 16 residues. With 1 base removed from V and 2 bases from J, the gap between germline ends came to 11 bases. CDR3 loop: CASSEGDRTNTGELFF. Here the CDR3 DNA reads TGTGCCAGCAGTGAAGGTGACAGGACCAACACCGGGGAGCTGTTTTTT.

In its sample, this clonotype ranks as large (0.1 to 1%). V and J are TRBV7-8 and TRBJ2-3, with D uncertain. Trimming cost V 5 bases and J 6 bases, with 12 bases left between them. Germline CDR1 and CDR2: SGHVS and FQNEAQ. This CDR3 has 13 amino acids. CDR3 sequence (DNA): TGTGCCAGCAGCGCCCGCCTTGGGGATACGCAGTATTTT. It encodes CASSARLGDTQYF. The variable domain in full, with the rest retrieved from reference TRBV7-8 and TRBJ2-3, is GAGVSQSPRYKVAKRGQDVALRCDPISGHVSLFWYQQALGQGPEFLTYFQNEAQLDKSGLPSDRFFAERPEGSVSTLKIQRTQQEDSAVYLCASSARLGDTQYFGPGTRLTVL.

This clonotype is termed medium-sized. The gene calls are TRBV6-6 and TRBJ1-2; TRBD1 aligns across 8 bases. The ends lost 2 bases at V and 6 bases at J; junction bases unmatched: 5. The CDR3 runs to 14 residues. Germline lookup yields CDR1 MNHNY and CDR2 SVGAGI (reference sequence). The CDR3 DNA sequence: TGTGCCAGCAGTTACCCAGGGGGCATGGATGGCTACACCTTC. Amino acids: CASSYPGGMDGYTF.

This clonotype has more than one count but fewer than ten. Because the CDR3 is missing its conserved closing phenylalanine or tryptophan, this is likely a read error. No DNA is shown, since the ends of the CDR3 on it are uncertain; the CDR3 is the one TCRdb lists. CDR3 amino acids: CASSDGSGETQYFGA. The chain combines TRBV12-3 or TRBV12-4 with TRBJ2-6; TRBD1, the D gene given by the table, was not confirmed from the DNA. The CDR3 is 15 residues long, ends included.

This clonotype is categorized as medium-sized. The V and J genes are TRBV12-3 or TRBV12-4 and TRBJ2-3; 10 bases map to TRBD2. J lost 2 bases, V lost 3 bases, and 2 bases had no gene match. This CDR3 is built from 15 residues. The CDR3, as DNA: TGTGCCAGCAGTTTGAGCGGGGGGGTCACAGATACGCAGTATTTT. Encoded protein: CASSLSGGVTDTQYF.

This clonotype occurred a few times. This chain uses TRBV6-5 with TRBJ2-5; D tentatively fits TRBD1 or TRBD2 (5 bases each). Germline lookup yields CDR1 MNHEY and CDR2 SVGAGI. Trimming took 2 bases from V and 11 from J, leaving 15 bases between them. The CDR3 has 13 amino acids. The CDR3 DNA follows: TGTGCCAGCAGTTACAGGAGCCAAGGGGAGCAGTACTTC. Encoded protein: CASSYRSQGEQYF.

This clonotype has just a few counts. CDR3: CASRPLAGEQYF. CDR3 nucleotide sequence: TGTGCCAGCAGACCCCTGGCCGGTGAGCAGTACTTC. The genes are TRBV27 and TRBJ2-1; D unclear. Judging by the DNA end, TRBJ2-7 fits better; the J call may be wrong. The germline V gene encodes CDR1 MNHEY and CDR2 SMNVEV (reference sequence). CDR3 length: 12 residues.

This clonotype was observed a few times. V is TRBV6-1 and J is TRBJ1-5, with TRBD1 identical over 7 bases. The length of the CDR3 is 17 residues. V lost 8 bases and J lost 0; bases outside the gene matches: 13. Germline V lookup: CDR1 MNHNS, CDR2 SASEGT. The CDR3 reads CASWRTGAGYSNQPQHF. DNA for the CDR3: TGTGCCAGCTGGAGGACAGGTGCCGGTTATAGCAATCAGCCCCAGCATTTT.

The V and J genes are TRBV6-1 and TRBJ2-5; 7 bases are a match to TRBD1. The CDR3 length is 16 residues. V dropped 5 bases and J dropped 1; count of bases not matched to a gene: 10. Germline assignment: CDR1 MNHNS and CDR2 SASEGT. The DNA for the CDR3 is TGTGCCAGCAGTTCCCGGACAGGAGAGGGCCAAGAGACCCAGTACTTC. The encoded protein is CASSSRTGEGQETQYF.